A single sample is the source of the 19 T cell receptor beta chains below, sequenced in a study of OX40 agonist ivuxolimab in advanced cancers. Library preparation employed the immunoSEQ multiplex PCR assay. TCRdb holds this immuneACCESS table with in-frame rearrangements only. Some clones are missing; in checked studies, unresolved V genes explain under half, and the rest has no known cause. The sample data list tens of thousands of clones, and roughly four fifths of these were observed just once. In total, the top ten clones hold approximately 0.38% of the sample. The source material was CD4+ or CD8+ T cells sorted from blood, sampled in a trial of the OX40 agonist ivuxolimab. The origin of the receptors is an adult with an advanced solid tumor such as melanoma, head and neck, liver or kidney cancer.

The chain links TRBV28 to TRBJ1-2; D is possibly TRBD1 (5 bases). Germline V lookup: CDR1 MDHEN, CDR2 SYDVKM. The CDR3 spans 16 residues. The germline V and J ends were trimmed by 1 base and 0 bases, with 12 bases remaining between them. CDR3 nucleotides: TGTGCCAGCAGTTTATTCAGGGATGGGGCTAACTATGGCTACACCTTC. Its translation: CASSLFRDGANYGYTF.

This chain joins TRBV9 and TRBJ2-3; 7 positions match TRBD1. CDR1 and CDR2 (germline): SGDLS, YYNGEE. V shed 0 bases and J 3 bases; nucleotides not matched to a gene: 4. The CDR3 spans 15 residues. CDR3 sequence reads: CASSVEGARTDTQYF. Written as DNA, the CDR3 is TGTGCCAGCAGCGTAGAGGGGGCGAGGACAGATACGCAGTATTTT.

This clone was counted a single time. The DNA of the CDR3 is TGTGCCAGCAGCTCCGGGACTAGCGGAGAGTACGAGCAGTACTTC. Its protein is CASSSGTSGEYEQYF. The chain couples TRBV5-4 to TRBJ2-7; TRBD2 matches 11 bases. This CDR3 has 15 amino acids. Germline V gene lookup returns CDR1 SGHNT and CDR2 YYREEE (reference sequence). Unmatched junction bases numbered 6, after V lost 3 bases and J lost 4 bases.

The J gene is TRBJ1-5, the V gene TRBV2; 9 nucleotides align to TRBD1. This CDR3 spans 17 amino acids. Germline CDR1 reads SNHLY; CDR2 reads FYNNEI. The trim removed 4 bases at V and 0 bases at J, leaving 7 bases unmatched. The CDR3 is CASSGETGGDSNQPQHF. The CDR3 DNA follows: TGTGCCAGCAGTGGTGAGACAGGGGGGGATAGCAATCAGCCCCAGCATTTT.

The V gene is TRBV19, the J gene TRBJ2-7, with 7 bases aligning to TRBD1. Unmatched junction bases numbered 9, after V lost 11 bases and J lost 5 bases. CDR1 is LNHDA and CDR2 is SQIVND in the germline V gene (reference sequence). The CDR3 has 12 residues. The CDR3 sequence is CASKGDRNEQYF. The CDR3 DNA sequence: TGTGCCTCAAAGGGGGACAGAAACGAGCAGTACTTC.

V gene TRBV20-1 combines with J gene TRBJ1-2; D not resolved. The CDR3 sequence is 11 residues long. Per germline, CDR1 DFQATT and CDR2 SNEGSKA (reference sequence). Trimming took off 5 bases at V and 5 bases at J, with 9 bases between the two ends. The CDR3 DNA sequence: TGCAGTGCTTCGACGGGGTATGGCTACACCTTC. This sequence encodes CSASTGYGYTF.

The gene calls are TRBV4-3 and TRBJ1-1; D perhaps matches TRBD1 (6 bases). The CDR3 totals 13 residues. The germline V gene encodes CDR1 LGHNA and CDR2 YSLEER. Trimming shortened V by 5 bases and J by 5 bases, and 12 bases separated the two germline ends. The CDR3 here is CASSLTGRTEAFF. The DNA for the CDR3 is TGCGCCAGCAGCTTGACAGGACGGACTGAAGCTTTCTTT.

The CDR3: CASSLGISTNEKLFF. CDR3 nucleotide sequence: TGTGCCAGCTCACTAGGGATTTCAACTAATGAAAAACTGTTTTTT. The V and J genes are TRBV18 and TRBJ1-4, with D uncertain. Germline values: CDR1 KGHSH, CDR2 LQKENI. V was pared by 4 bases and J by 0 bases, with 9 bases between. This CDR3 contains 15 residues.

This clone was recorded only once. V gene TRBV28 combines with J gene TRBJ1-5; possible D gene TRBD1, 5 bases. The CDR3 covers 15 residues. Trimming pared 5 bases from V and 4 bases from J, leaving 15 bases between. CDR1 and CDR2 from the germline V gene are MDHEN and SYDVKM. The CDR3 region is CASSPGGGDNQPQHF. The CDR3 DNA reads as TGTGCCAGCAGTCCGGGGGGGGGAGATAATCAGCCCCAGCATTTT.

The V and J genes are TRBV15 and TRBJ1-4, with D possibly being TRBD1 (5 bases). The CDR3 sequence is 15 residues long. With 7 bases removed from V and 5 bases from J, the gap between germline ends came to 17 bases. Germline V gene sequence: CDR1 LNHNV, CDR2 YYDKDF (reference sequence). In DNA form, the CDR3 reads TGTGCCACCACCGCGGGGCGACATGAGAATGAAAAACTGTTTTTT. Translation: CATTAGRHENEKLFF.

This clone has only one observation. The rearrangement joins TRBV20-1 to TRBJ1-6, with D unclear. The CDR3 is 11 residues long. CDR1 DFQATT and CDR2 SNEGSKA come from the germline V gene (reference sequence). Trimming pared 3 bases from V and 13 bases from J, leaving 10 bases between. CDR3 in DNA: TGCAGTGCTAGCCCCAGGTGGCCCCTCCACTTT. It specifies CSASPRWPLHF.

This clone is a singleton in its sample. The chain is built from TRBV1 and TRBJ1-1. TRBV1 is a listed pseudogene. The CDR3 is made up of 9 amino acids. CDR3 bases: TGCACCAGGCAGAAAGGGGCTTTCTTT. This codes for CTRQKGAFF.

V and J are TRBV2 and TRBJ2-2, with 8 bases that match TRBD1. Germline V gene data show CDR1 as SNHLY and CDR2 as FYNNEI. The CDR3 extends over 15 amino acids. Unmatched junction bases numbered 4, after V lost 6 bases and J lost 1 base. The CDR3 spells CASSPDRVNTGELFF. CDR3 DNA sequence: TGTGCCAGCAGCCCGGACAGGGTGAACACCGGGGAGCTGTTTTTT.

This chain joins TRBV9 and TRBJ2-2, with D uncertain. Germline V CDR1 and CDR2: SGDLS, YYNGEE. The CDR3 contains 15 residues. Trimming cost V 0 bases and J 5 bases, with 11 bases left between them. The chain's CDR3 is CASSVGIGSTGELFF. CDR3 nucleotides: TGTGCCAGCAGCGTAGGGATAGGATCGACCGGGGAGCTGTTTTTT.

This chain joins TRBV18 and TRBJ2-5; 8 positions agree with TRBD1. CDR1 and CDR2 (germline): KGHSH, LQKENI. V was pared by 2 bases and J by 10 bases, with 15 bases of the junction left unmatched. CDR3 length: 16 amino acids. The CDR3 loop reads CASSPDGTGLLGDQYF. The CDR3 coding sequence is TGTGCCAGCTCACCAGACGGGACAGGCCTCCTCGGGGACCAGTACTTC.

This clone was seen a handful of times. J is TRBJ1-5 and V is TRBV5-1, with 9 bases lining up with TRBD1. The trim removed 4 bases at V and 4 bases at J, leaving 3 bases unmatched. The germline gives CDR1 SGHRS, CDR2 YFSETQ. The CDR3 spans 14 residues. The CDR3 is CASSLTGGNQPQHF. The DNA of the CDR3 is TGCGCCAGCAGCCTGACAGGGGGTAATCAGCCCCAGCATTTT. The variable domain in full, completed from reference TRBV5-1 and TRBJ1-5, reads KAGVTQTPRYLIKTRGQQVTLSCSPISGHRSVSWYQQTPGQGLQFLFEYFSETQRNKGNFPGRFSGRQFSNSRSEMNVSTLELGDSALYLCASSLTGGNQPQHFGDGTRLSIL.

The V and J genes are TRBV11-2 and TRBJ1-3; tentatively, D is TRBD1 (6 bases). Per the germline V gene, CDR1 is SGHAT and CDR2 is FQNNGV. Trimming took off 5 bases at V and 0 bases at J, with 8 bases between the two ends. The CDR3 covers 14 residues. CDR3 in DNA: TGTGCCAGCAGCCGGACAGCCTCTGGAAACACCATATATTTT. Translated, it gives CASSRTASGNTIYF. The entire variable domain, with the rest obtained from reference TRBV11-2 and TRBJ1-3, is as follows: EAGVAQSPRYKIIEKRQSVAFWCNPISGHATLYWYQQILGQGPKLLIQFQNNGVVDDSQLPKDRFSAERLKGVDSTLKIQPAKLEDSAVYLCASSRTASGNTIYFGEGSWLTVV.

The CDR3 bases are TGTGCCAGCAGCTCAGCGTATAATGAAAAACTGTTTTTT. Translated: CASSSAYNEKLFF. The chain recombines TRBV7-2 with TRBJ1-4; D remains ambiguous. This CDR3 is built from 13 residues. The V end lost 4 bases, the J end lost 4 bases, and 7 bases lay between the germline ends. In germline, CDR1 is SGHTA, CDR2 FQGNSA. The full variable domain, its missing parts supplied by reference TRBV7-2 and TRBJ1-4, is GAGVSQSPSNKVTEKGKDVELRCDPISGHTALYWYRQSLGQGLEFLIYFQGNSAPDKSGLPSDRFSAERTGGSVSTLTIQRTQQEDSAVYLCASSSAYNEKLFFGSGTQLSVL.

This clone has just a few counts. The chain employs TRBV5-6 and TRBJ1-4; 7 bases agree with TRBD1. Germline assignment: CDR1 SGHDT and CDR2 YYEEEE. The CDR3 totals 19 residues. After removal of 10 bases from V and 4 bases from J, the junction contained 25 bases not matched to a gene. The CDR3 region is CASWGPPHCSRDSNEKLFF. DNA for the CDR3: TGTGCCTCCTGGGGGCCTCCCCATTGCAGCAGGGACAGTAATGAAAAACTGTTTTTT.